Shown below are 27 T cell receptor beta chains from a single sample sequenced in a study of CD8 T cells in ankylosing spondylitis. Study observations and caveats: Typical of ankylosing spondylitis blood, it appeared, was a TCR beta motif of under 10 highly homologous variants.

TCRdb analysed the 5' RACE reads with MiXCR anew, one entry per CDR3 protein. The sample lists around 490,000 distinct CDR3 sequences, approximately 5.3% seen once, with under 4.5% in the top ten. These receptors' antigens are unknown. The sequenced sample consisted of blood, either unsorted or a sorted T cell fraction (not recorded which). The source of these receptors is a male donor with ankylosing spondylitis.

Here the CDR3 reads CASSPWNGVSAYEQYF. CDR3 sequence (DNA): TGTGCCAGCAGCCCCTGGAATGGGGTGTCAGCCTACGAGCAGTACTTC. The chain is built from TRBV14 and TRBJ2-7; no clear D gene. The CDR3 sequence is 16 residues long. Germline V gene data show CDR1 as SGHDN and CDR2 as FVKESK. V was pared by 4 bases and J by 2 bases, with 18 bases between.

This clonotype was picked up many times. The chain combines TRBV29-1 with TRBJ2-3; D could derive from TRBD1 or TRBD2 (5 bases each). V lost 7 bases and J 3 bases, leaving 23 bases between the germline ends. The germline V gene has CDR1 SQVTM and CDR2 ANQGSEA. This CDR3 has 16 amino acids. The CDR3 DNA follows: TGCAGCGCAACCCAGAGGGGCACTGCGTGGACAGATACGCAGTATTTT. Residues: CSATQRGTAWTDTQYF.

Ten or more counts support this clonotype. CDR3 residues: CASSLEQGGDSPLHF. The CDR3 DNA reads TGTGCCAGCAGTTTAGAACAGGGTGGAGATTCACCCCTCCACTTT. The rearrangement uses TRBV12-3 or TRBV12-4 and TRBJ1-6; TRBD1 might be the D (6 bases). Trimming took 1 base from V and 8 from J, leaving 12 bases between them. The CDR3 has 15 amino acids.

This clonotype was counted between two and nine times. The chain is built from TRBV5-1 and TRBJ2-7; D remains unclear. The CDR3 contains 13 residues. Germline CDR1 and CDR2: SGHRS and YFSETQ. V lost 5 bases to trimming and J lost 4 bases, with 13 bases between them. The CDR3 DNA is TGCGCCAGCAGGAGCAGGCCAGAATACGAGCAGTACTTC. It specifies CASRSRPEYEQYF.

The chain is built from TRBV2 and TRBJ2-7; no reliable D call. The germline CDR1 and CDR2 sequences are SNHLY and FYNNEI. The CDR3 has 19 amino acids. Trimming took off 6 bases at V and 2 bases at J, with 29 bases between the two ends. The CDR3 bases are TGTGCCAGCAGCAATCAATACGGCGGCATACTATCTTCCACCTACGAGCAGTACTTC. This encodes CASSNQYGGILSSTYEQYF.

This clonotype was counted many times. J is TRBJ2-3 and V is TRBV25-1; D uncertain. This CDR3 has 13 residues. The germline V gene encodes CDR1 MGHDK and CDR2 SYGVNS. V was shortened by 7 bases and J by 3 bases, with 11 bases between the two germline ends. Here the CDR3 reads CASKRTTTDTQYF. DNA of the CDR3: TGTGCCAGCAAACGGACCACTACAGATACGCAGTATTTT.

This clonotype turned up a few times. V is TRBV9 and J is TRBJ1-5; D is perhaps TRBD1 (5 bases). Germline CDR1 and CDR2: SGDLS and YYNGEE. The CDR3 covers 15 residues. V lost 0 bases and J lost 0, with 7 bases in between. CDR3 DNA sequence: TGTGCCAGCAGCGTAGGACAGTATAGCAATCAGCCCCAGCATTTT. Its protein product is CASSVGQYSNQPQHF.

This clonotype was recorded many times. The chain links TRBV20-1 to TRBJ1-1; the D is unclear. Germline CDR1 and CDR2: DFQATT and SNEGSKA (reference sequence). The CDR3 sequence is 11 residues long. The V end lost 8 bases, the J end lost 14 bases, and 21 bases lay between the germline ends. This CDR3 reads CSPLDSPGIFF. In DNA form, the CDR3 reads TGCAGTCCACTAGATTCCCCGGGAATCTTCTTT.

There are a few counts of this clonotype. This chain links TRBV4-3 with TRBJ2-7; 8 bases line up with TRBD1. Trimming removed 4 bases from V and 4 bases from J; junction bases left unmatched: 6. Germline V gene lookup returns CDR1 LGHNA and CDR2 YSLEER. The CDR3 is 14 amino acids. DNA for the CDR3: TGCGCCAGCAGCCGAGGGACAGGCCAGTACGAGCAGTACTTC. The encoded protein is CASSRGTGQYEQYF.

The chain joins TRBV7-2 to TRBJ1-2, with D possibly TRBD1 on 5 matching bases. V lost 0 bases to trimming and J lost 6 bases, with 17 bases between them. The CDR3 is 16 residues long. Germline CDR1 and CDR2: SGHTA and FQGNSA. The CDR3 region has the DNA TGTGCCAGCAGCTTAGCTCTGAGGGGCGAGGGGCATGGCTACACCTTC. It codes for CASSLALRGEGHGYTF.

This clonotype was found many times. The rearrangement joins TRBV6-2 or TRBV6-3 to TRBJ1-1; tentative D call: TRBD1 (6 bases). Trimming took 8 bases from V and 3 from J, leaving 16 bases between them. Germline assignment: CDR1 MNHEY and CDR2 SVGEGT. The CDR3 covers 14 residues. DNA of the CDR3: TGTGCCAGCGGCGACAGGAGAAAAGACACTGAAGCTTTCTTT. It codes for CASGDRRKDTEAFF.

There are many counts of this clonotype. This CDR3 is CASSPTGYQPQHF. The CDR3, as DNA: TGTGCCAGCAGTCCGACAGGGTATCAGCCCCAGCATTTT. The V and J genes are TRBV12-3 or TRBV12-4 and TRBJ1-5, with 7 bases aligning to TRBD1. CDR3 length equals 13 residues. Trimming cost V 5 bases and J 5 bases; bases outside gene matches: 3.

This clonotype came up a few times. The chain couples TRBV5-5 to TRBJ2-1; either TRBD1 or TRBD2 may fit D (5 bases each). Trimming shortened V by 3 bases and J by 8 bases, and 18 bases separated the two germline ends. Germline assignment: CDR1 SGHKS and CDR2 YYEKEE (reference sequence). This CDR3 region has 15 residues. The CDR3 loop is CASSYGVLVGDEQFF. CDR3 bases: TGTGCCAGCAGCTATGGGGTACTAGTAGGGGATGAGCAGTTCTTC.

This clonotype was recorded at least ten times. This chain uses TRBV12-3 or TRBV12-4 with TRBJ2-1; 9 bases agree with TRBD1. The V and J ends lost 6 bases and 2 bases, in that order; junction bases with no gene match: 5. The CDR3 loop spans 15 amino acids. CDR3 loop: CASRSGQGPYNEQFF. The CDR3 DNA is TGTGCCAGCAGGTCGGGACAGGGACCCTACAATGAGCAGTTCTTC.

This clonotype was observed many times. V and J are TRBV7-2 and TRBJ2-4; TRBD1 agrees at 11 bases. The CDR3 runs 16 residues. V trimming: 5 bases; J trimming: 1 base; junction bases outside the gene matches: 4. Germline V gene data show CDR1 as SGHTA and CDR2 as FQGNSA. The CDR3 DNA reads TGTGCCAGCAGCCCCGGGACAGGGGGGGCCAAAAACATTCAGTACTTC. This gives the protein CASSPGTGGAKNIQYF.

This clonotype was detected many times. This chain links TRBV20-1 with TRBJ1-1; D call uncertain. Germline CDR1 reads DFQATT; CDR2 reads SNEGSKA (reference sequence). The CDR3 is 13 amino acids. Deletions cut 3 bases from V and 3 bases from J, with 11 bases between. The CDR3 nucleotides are TGCAGTGCTAGCAACACCCCAGACACTGAAGCTTTCTTT. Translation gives CSASNTPDTEAFF.

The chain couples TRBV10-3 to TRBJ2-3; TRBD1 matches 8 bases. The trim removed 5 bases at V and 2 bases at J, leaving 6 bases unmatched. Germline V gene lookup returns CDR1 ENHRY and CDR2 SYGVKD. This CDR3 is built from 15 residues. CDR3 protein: CAISPWTGNTDTQYF. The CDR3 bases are TGTGCCATCAGTCCCTGGACAGGGAACACAGATACGCAGTATTTT.

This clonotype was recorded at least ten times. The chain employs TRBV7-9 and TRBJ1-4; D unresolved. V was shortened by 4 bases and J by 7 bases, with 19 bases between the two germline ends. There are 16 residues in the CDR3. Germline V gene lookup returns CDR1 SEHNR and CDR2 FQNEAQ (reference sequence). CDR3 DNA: TGTGCCAGCAGCTCCTCCCGACGGCCGCGGGGTGAAAAACTGTTTTTT. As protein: CASSSSRRPRGEKLFF.

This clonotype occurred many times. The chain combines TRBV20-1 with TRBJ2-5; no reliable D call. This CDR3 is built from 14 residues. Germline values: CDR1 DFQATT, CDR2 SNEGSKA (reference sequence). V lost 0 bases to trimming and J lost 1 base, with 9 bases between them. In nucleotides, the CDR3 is TGCAGTGCTAGAGATCGGATGGGCCAAGAGACCCAGTACTTC. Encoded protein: CSARDRMGQETQYF.

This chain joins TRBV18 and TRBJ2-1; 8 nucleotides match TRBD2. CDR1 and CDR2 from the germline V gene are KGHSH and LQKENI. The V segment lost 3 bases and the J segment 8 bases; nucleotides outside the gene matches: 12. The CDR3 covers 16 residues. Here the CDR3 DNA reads TGTGCCAGCTCACCCAATAAACCAGCGGGAGAACATGAGCAGTTCTTC. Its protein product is CASSPNKPAGEHEQFF.

In DNA form, the CDR3 reads TGTGCCAGCAGCCGTCCGGGGGCGGGAGGGAGTGAGCAGTTCTTC. Translating gives CASSRPGAGGSEQFF. V is TRBV5-6 and J is TRBJ2-1; 9 nucleotides align to TRBD2. Per the germline V gene, CDR1 is SGHDT and CDR2 is YYEEEE. The CDR3 consists of 15 residues. Trimming removed 4 bases from V and 9 bases from J; junction bases left unmatched: 11.

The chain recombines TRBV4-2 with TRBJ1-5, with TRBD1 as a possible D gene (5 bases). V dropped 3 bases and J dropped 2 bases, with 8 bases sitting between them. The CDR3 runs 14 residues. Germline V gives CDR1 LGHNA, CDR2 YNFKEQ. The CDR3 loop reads CASSHWGRNQPQHF. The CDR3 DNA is TGTGCCAGCAGCCATTGGGGCCGCAATCAGCCCCAGCATTTT.

In nucleotides, the CDR3 is TGTGCCAGCAGCCCGGGAAGGGGTTTAGGAGGGCAGTTCTTC. Translation: CASSPGRGLGGQFF. The V gene is TRBV7-2, the J gene TRBJ2-1, with D perhaps TRBD1 or TRBD2 (5 bases each). Trimming pared 5 bases from V and 12 bases from J, leaving 20 bases between. CDR1 and CDR2 (germline): SGHTA, FQGNSA. CDR3 length equals 14 residues.

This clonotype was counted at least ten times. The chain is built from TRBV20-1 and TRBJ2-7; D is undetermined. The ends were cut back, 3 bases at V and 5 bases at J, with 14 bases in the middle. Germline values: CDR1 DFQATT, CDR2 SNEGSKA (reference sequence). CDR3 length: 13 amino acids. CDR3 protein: CSASPNVLNEQYF. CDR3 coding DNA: TGCAGTGCTAGCCCGAATGTCCTCAACGAGCAGTACTTC.

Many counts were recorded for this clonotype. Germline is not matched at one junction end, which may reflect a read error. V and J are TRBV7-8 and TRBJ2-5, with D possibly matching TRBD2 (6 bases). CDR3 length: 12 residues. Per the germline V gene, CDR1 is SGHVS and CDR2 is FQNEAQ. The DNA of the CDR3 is TGTGCCAGCAGCTTAAGGGGAGGTACGGTGAACTTC. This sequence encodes CASSLRGGTVNF. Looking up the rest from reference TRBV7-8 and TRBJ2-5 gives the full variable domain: GAGVSQSPRYKVAKRGQDVALRCDPISGHVSLFWYQQALGQGPEFLTYFQNEAQLDKSGLPSDRFFAERPEGSVSTLKIQRTQQEDSAVYLCASSLRGGTVNFGPGTRLLVL.

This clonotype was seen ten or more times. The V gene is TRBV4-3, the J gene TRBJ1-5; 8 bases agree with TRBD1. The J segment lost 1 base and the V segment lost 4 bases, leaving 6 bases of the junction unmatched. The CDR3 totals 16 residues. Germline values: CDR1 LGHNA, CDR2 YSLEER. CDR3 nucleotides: TGCGCCAGCAGCCCACACTACAGGGGGAGCAATCAGCCCCAGCATTTT. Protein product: CASSPHYRGSNQPQHF.

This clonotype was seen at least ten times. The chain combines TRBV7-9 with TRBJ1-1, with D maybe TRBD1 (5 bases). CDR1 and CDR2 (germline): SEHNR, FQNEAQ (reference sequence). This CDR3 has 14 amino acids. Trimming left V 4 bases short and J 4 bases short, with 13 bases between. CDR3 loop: CASSSQAGGTEAFF. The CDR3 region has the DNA TGTGCCAGCAGCTCACAGGCCGGAGGCACTGAAGCTTTCTTT.